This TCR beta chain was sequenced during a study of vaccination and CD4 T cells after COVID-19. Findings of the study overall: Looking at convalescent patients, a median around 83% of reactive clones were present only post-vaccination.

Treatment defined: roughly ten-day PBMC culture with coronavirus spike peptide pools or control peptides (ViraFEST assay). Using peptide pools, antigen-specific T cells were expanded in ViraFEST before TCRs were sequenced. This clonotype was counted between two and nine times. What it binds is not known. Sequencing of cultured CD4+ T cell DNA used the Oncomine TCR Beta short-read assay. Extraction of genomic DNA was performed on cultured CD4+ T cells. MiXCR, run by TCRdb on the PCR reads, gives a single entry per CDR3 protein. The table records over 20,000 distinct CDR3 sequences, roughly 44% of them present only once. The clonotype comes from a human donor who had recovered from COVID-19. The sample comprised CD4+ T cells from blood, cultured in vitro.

CDR3 nucleotide sequence: TGTGCCAGTGCCCCAACACACTATGGCTACACCTTC. This codes for CASAPTHYGYTF. The chain carries TRBV7-2 and TRBJ1-2, with D unclear. Germline CDR1 SGHTA, CDR2 FQGNSA. The V gene lost 9 bases and the J gene lost 3 bases, with 11 bases spanning the gap. The CDR3 sequence is 12 residues long.